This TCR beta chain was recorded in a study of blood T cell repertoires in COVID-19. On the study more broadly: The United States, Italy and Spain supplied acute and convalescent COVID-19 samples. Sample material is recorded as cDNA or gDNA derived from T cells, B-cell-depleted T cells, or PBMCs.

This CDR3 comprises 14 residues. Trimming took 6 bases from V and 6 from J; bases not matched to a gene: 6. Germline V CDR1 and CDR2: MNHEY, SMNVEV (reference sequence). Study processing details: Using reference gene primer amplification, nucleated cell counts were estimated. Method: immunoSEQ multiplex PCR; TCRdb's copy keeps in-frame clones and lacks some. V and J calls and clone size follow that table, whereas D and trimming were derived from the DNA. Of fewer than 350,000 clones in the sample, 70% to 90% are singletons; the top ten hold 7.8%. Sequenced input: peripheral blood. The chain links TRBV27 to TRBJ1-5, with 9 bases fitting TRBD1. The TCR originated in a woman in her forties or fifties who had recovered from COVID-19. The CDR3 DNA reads TGTGCCAGCAGACGGACAGGGGACGTTCAGCCCCAGCATTTT. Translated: CASRRTGDVQPQHF.